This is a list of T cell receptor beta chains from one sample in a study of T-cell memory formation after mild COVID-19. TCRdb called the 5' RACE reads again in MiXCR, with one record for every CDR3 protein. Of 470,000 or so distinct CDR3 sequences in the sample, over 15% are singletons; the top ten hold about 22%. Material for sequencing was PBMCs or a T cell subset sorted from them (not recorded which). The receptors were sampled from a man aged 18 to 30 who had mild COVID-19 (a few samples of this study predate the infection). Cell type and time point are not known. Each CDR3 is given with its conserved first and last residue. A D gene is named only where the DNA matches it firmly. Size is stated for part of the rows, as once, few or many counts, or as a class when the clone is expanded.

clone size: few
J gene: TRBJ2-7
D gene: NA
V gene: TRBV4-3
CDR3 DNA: TGCGCCAGCAGCCCCGGACGGCTGACCTACGAGCAGTACTTC
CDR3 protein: CASSPGRLTYEQYF

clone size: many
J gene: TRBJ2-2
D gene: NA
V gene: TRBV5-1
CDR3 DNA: TGCGCCAGCAGCTTGGAGGTTTCTGCGGTCGGGAACGGGGAGCTGTTTTTT
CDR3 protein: CASSLEVSAVGNGELFF

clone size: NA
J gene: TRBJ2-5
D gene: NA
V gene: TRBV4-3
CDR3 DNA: TGCGCCAGCAGCCAGGGATTCGGACAACAAGAGACCCAGTACTTC
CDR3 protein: CASSQGFGQQETQYF

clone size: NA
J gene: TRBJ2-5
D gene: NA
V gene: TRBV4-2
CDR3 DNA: TGTGCCAGCAGCCAAGATCCACGACAGACGACTGGGGAGACCCAGTACTTC
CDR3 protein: CASSQDPRQTTGETQYF

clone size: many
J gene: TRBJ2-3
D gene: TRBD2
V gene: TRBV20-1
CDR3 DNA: TGCAGTGCTAGCGGGGGGACAGATACGCAGTATTTT
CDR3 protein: CSASGGTDTQYF

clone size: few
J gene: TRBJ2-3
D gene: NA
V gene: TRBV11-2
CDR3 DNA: TGTGCCAGCAGCTTCACGGCTGGGACAGATACGCAGTATTTT
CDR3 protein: CASSFTAGTDTQYF

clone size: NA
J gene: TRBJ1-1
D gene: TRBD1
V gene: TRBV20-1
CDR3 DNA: TGCAGTGCCGGCCCCCCAACCGGGACAGGGAGTAACACTGAAGCTTTCTTT
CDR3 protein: CSAGPPTGTGSNTEAFF

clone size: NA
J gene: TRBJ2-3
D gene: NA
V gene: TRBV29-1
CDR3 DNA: TGCACTTTCCTGGGGGCTAGCACAGATACGCAGTATTTT
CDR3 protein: CTFLGASTDTQYF

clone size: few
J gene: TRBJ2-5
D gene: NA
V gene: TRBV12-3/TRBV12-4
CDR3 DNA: TGTGCCAGCAGTGGACATTTTCAAGAGACCCAGTACTTC
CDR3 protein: CASSGHFQETQYF

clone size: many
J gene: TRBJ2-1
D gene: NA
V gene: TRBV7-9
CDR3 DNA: TGTGCCAGCAGCTTGTCTAACAGGGTTTACAATGAGCAGTTCTTC
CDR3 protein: CASSLSNRVYNEQFF

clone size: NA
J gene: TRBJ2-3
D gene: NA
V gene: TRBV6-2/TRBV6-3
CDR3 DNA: TGTGCCAGCAGTTACTCGAGACAGGAGAGCACAGATACGCAGTATTTT
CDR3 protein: CASSYSRQESTDTQYF

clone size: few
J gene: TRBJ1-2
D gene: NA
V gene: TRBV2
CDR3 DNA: TGTGCCAGCGATTTCCCGGGGAAAGGAGGCTACACCTTC
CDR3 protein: CASDFPGKGGYTF

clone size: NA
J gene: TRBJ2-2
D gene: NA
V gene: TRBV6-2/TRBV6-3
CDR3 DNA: TGTGCCAGCAGAGTAGGGACCTCCGCCGGGGAGCTGTTTTTT
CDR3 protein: CASRVGTSAGELFF

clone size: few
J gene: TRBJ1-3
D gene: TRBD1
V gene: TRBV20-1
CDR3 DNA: TGCAGTGCTGACAGGGGGTTTGGAAACACCATATATTTT
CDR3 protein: CSADRGFGNTIYF

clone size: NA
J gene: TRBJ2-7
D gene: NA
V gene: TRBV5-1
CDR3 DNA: TGCGCCAGCAGCTTGGCTACAGGGAGGTACGAGCAGTACTTC
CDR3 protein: CASSLATGRYEQYF

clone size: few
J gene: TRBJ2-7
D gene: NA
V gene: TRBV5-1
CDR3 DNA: TGCGCCAGCAGCGGTTCACCTGACACCTACGAGCAGTACTTC
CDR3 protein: CASSGSPDTYEQYF

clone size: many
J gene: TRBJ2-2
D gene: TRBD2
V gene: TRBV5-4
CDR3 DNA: TGTGCCAGCAGCTTGGTGGGGCGGGGGTCGAACACCGGGGAGCTGTTTTTT
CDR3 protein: CASSLVGRGSNTGELFF

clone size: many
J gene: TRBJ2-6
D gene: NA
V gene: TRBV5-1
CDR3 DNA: TGCGCCAGCAGCTGGACTCCGGACGGGGCCAACGTCCTGACTTTC
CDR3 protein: CASSWTPDGANVLTF

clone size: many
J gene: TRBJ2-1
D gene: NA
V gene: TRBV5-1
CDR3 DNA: TGCGCCAGCAGCTTGGCGGTTACAGGGAGCTCCTACAATGAGCAGTTCTTC
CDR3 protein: CASSLAVTGSSYNEQFF

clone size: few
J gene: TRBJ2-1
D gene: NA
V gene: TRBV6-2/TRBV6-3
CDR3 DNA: TGTGCCAGCACCGCCGCCAGGGGCTACAATGAGCAGTTCTTC
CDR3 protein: CASTAARGYNEQFF

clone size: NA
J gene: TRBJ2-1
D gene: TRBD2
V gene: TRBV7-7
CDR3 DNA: TGTGCTAGCAGCTTAGGGGGGCTAGCGGGCTTGGCCGAGCAGTTCTTC
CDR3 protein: CASSLGGLAGLAEQFF

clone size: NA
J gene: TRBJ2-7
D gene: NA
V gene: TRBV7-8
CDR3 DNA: TGTGCCAGCAGCGCGCGATTTATACAGGGCCCCCGTGAGCAGTACTTC
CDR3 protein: CASSARFIQGPREQYF

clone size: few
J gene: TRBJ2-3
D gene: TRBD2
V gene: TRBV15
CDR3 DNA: TGTGCCACCAGCAGAGATGGGGAGCGGGATGGCACAGATACGCAGTATTTT
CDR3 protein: CATSRDGERDGTDTQYF

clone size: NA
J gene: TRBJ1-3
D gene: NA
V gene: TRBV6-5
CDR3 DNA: TGTGCCAGCAGTCCCCGGGCAACCGGTAGCTCTGGAAACACCATATATTTT
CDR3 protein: CASSPRATGSSGNTIYF

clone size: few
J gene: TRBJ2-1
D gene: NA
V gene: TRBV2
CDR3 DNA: TGTGCCAGCGGGAGGCAGTCCTACAATGAGCAGTTCTTC
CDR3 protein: CASGRQSYNEQFF

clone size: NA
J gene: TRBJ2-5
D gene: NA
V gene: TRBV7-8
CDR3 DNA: TGTGCCAGCAGCCGAGAAGTGGCCCAAGAGACCCAGTACTTC
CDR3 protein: CASSREVAQETQYF

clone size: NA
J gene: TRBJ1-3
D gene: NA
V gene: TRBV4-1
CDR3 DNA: TGCGCCAGCAGCCAAGCTTGGAAATCCGGAAACACCATATATTTT
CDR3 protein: CASSQAWKSGNTIYF

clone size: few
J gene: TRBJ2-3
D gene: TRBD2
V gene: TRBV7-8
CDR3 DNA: TGTGCCAGCAGATACGGACTAGCGGCCACAGATACGCAGTATTTT
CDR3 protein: CASRYGLAATDTQYF

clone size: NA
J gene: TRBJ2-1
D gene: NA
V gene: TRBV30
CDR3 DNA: TGTGCCTGGGTCTCACGGGGATACAGGGAGGGTAGCGATGAGCAGTTCTTC
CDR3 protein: CAWVSRGYREGSDEQFF

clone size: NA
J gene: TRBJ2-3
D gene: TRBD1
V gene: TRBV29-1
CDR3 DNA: TGCAGCGCAAAGACAGGGTTCGCATGGGGTACGCAGTATTTT
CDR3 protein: CSAKTGFAWGTQYF

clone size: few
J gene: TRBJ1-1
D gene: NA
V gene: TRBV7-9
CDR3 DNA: TGTGCCAGCAATCCTGAAGGGCATCGAGCTTTCTTT
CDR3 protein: CASNPEGHRAFF

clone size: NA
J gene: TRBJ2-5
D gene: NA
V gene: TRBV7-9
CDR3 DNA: TGTGCCAGCAGCTTAGGACACGGGGCCCAAGAGACCCAGTACTTC
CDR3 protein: CASSLGHGAQETQYF

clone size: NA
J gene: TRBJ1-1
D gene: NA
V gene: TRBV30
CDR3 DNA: TGTGCCTGGACCCGAAATCTTCACACTGAAGCTTTCTTT
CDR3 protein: CAWTRNLHTEAFF

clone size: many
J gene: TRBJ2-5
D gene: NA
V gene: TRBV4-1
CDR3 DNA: TGCGCCAGCAGCCATCACCGGGACACCAAGGACACCCAGTACTTC
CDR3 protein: CASSHHRDTKDTQYF

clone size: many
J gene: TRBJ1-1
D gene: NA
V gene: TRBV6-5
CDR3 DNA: TGTGCCAGCAGTTACTCGGCAGGGGCGGACACTGAAGCTTTCTTT
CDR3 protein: CASSYSAGADTEAFF

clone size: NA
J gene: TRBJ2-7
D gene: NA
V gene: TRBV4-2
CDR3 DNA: TGTGCCAGCAGCCAAGATGTCGGGGGAGCGGGCGAGCAGTACTTC
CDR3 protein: CASSQDVGGAGEQYF

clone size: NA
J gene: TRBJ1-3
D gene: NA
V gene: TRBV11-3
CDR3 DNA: TGTGCCAGCAGCCACGGGGGGATCGGAAACACCATATATTTT
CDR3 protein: CASSHGGIGNTIYF

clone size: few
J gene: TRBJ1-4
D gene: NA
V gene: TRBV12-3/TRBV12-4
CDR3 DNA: TGTGCCAGCAGCCTACAGGGTCCTGAAAAACTGTTTTTT
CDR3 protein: CASSLQGPEKLFF

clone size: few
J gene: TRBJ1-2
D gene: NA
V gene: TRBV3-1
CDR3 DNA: TGTGCCAGCAGCCTCCACGACCAGCCCTCCTATGGCTACACCTTC
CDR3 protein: CASSLHDQPSYGYTF

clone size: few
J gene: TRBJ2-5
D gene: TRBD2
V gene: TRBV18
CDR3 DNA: TGTGCCAGCTCACCAGGGACTAGCGGGCTGGAGACCCAGTACTTC
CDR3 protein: CASSPGTSGLETQYF

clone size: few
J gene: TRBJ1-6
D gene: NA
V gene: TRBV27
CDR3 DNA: TGTGCCAGCAGAATGATAGGGACCGCGATTAATTCACCCCTCCACTTT
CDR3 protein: CASRMIGTAINSPLHF

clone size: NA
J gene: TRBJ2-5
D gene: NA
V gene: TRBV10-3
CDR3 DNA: TGTGCCATCAGTGATATCAGGGTGGGAGAGACCCAGTACTTC
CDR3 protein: CAISDIRVGETQYF

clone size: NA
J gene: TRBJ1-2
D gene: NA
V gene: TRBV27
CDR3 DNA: TGTGCCAGCAGTCTGACCAGGGAGTTACACTATGGCTACACCTTC
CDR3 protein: CASSLTRELHYGYTF

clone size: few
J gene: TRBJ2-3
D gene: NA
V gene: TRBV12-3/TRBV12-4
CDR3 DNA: TGTGCCAGCAGCCTCCACGGATCGTCAGATACGCAGTATTTT
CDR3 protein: CASSLHGSSDTQYF

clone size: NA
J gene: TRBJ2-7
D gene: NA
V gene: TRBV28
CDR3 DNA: TGTGCCAGCAGTTTTGGCCCCCGGGAGCAGTACTTC
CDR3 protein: CASSFGPREQYF

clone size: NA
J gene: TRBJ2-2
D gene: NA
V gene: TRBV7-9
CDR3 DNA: TGTGCCAGCAGCCCGAGGGGGACTCCGAACACCGGGGAGCTGTTTTTT
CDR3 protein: CASSPRGTPNTGELFF

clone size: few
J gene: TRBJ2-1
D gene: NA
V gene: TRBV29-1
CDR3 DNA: TGCAGCGTTGAACGAACGGGGCACCGAAACTACAATGAGCAGTTCTTC
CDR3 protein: CSVERTGHRNYNEQFF

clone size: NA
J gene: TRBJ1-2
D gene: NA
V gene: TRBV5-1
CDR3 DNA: TGCGCCAGCAGCTTGGCCCCCAGAAACTATGGCTACACCTTC
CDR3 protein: CASSLAPRNYGYTF

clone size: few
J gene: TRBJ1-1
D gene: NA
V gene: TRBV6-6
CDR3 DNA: TGTGCCAGCAGTTACTCGAGGGGTTATACTGAAGCTTTCTTT
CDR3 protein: CASSYSRGYTEAFF

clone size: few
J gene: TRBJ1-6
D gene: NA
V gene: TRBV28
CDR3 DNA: TGTGCCAGCAGCCCCGGGGAGGGCTATAATTCACCCCTCCACTTT
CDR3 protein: CASSPGEGYNSPLHF

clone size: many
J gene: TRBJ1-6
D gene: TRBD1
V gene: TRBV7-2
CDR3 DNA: TGTGCCAGCAGCCGAGGGGGACAGGGGAATTCACCCCTCCACTTT
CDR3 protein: CASSRGGQGNSPLHF

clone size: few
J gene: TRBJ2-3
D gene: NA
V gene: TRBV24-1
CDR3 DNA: TGTGCCACCAGTGACCCAAACACAGATACGCAGTATTTT
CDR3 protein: CATSDPNTDTQYF

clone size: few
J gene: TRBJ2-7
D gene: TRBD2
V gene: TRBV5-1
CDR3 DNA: TGCGCCAGCAGCTTGGAGCCTAGCGGCTCCTACGAGCAGTACTTC
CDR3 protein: CASSLEPSGSYEQYF

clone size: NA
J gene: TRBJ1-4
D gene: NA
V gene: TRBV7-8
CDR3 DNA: TGTGCCAGCAGCCCCGTTCAGGGAACTAATGAAAAACTGTTTTTT
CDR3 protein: CASSPVQGTNEKLFF

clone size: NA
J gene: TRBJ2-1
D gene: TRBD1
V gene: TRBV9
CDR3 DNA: TGTGCCAGCAGCGTCTCTGACAGGGATCGGCAGTTCTTC
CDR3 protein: CASSVSDRDRQFF